This TCR beta chain stems from a study of CD8 T cells in Susac syndrome. Study-wide results and caveats: That the number of individuals in its TCR sequencing and HLA analysis was relatively small was acknowledged by the study.

Each multiple sclerosis control was a treatment-naive patient with relapsing-remitting disease that was either stable or active. TEMRA cells were FACS-enriched, unlike CD8+ and CD4+ T cells, which were negatively isolated. The germline V gene has CDR1 SSHAT and CDR2 FNYEAQ (reference sequence). CDR3 length equals 15 residues. After removal of 5 bases from V and 6 bases from J, the junction contained 7 bases not matched to a gene. On this clonotype itself: The antigen is not known.

An amount of RNA that ranged from about 0.45 to 1 ug was reverse transcribed with random hexamers. The immunoSEQ assay covered 54 Vbeta and 13 Jbeta segments for CDR3. One entry per CDR3 protein results from TCRdb running MiXCR on the immunoSEQ multiplex PCR reads. The table lists about 200,000 distinct CDR3 sequences, about 95% of them singletons, with about 0.096% in the top ten. The chain couples TRBV7-7 to TRBJ2-3, with 11 bases identical to TRBD2. The sample was CD4+ T cells from PBMCs. The receptor's source is a human donor with multiple sclerosis. The CDR3 spells CASSPMTSGKDTQYF. The CDR3 coding sequence is TGTGCCAGCAGCCCGATGACTAGCGGGAAGGATACGCAGTATTTT.